These 2 T cell receptor beta chains share one sample of origin, sequenced in a study of blood T cell repertoires in COVID-19. Assay: immunoSEQ multiplex PCR; the TCRdb copy retains only in-frame clones and omits some. The table includes about 70,000 clones, over 80% detected once. Specimen: peripheral blood. Receptor source: a woman aged 60-75 years with acute or convalescent COVID-19.

V and J are TRBV5-1 and TRBJ1-4; D unclear. The CDR3 is 15 residues long. V shed 1 base and J shed 4 bases, with 11 bases lying between them. Germline V CDR1 and CDR2: SGHRS, YFSETQ. CDR3 residues: CASSLKAGLNEKLFF. CDR3 DNA: TGCGCCAGCAGCTTGAAGGCAGGCCTTAATGAAAAACTGTTTTTT.

V usage is TRBV2 and J usage is TRBJ2-7; weak D call: TRBD2 (5 bases). The CDR3 totals 13 residues. Germline V gene sequence: CDR1 SNHLY, CDR2 FYNNEI. V shed 4 bases and J shed 5 bases, with 12 bases lying between them. CDR3: CASSARSGNEQYF. CDR3 bases: TGTGCCAGCAGTGCTAGGTCCGGGAACGAGCAGTACTTC.